This record concerns one TCR beta chain sequence. Its target antigen remains unknown. Base quality data are lacking; no much larger clone is found one base away. The source of the sample is a study of human T cells and chemical hapten exposure (dated by TCRdb to the early 2020s). Concerning the study at large: For sensitization, 2% DPC in acetone was applied to a 2 cm by 2 cm area of upper inner arm skin. For TCR sequencing, blood came from over 25 alopecia patients at anywhere from one to four time points (pre-sensitization, 2, 6 and 24 weeks). Patient blood was sampled pre-sensitization (week 0) and at 2, 6 and about 24 weeks after DPC sensitization. This study followed changes in the peripheral blood TCR repertoire in vivo during primary and secondary sensitization of alopecia patients to the hapten diphenylcyclopropenone (DPC). Throughout the study period of roughly 24 weeks, patients also received therapeutic DPC doses to the scalp every week. The mostly female patient cohort included alopecia areata with under or over 50% scalp involvement, alopecia totalis and alopecia universalis. Libraries were pooled for sequencing, and variation in per-sample TCR yields was attributed mainly to small differences in library volumes within the pool. Patch tests used Finn chambers with 0.01% DPC on the upper back, scored after 6 days by International Contact Dermatitis Research Group standards. What the authors observed across the whole study: Patch test score correlated positively with the number of PT1 expanded TCRs, reaching significance at thresholds 8, 16 and 32 but not at 4. Because every patient had alopecia, a presumed autoimmune disease, the patients' immune response might differ from that of healthy individuals. After repeated subsampling, the strength of the expansion versus patch-test correlation and the threshold at which it became significant changed. DPC sensitization did not change the number of TCRs with a frequency above 1 in 1000, and there was no evidence of changes in global repertoire structure. Expanded TCRs formed significantly more large CDR3 similarity clusters than pre-sensitization or healthy control sets, consistent with antigen-driven responses.

Ends trimmed: V by 5 bases, J by 3 bases; bases unmatched to a gene: 7. From the cysteine up to the phenylalanine, the CDR3 has a length of 14 residues. Only CDR3 DNA is held: 42 bases, read in frame from base 1. CDR1 MNHNY and CDR2 SVGAGI are derived from the germline V gene (reference sequence). The time point label of this sample denotes: pre-sensitization, week 0. The treatment or condition label corresponds to: therapeutic diphenylcyclopropenone sensitization with weekly scalp DPC. At each patch-test visit, blood was drawn before the patch test was applied. Patients were considered eligible if aged 18 to 70, diagnosed with alopecia and deemed suitable for DPC therapy, and patients were excluded if pregnant. Total RNA was isolated from unfractionated whole blood collected in Tempus Blood RNA tubes. Libraries were constructed by RACE. Instrument used: NextSeq 500. During library preparation, unique molecular identifiers were attached to individual cDNA molecules so that TCRs could be counted in a quantitative, reproducible way. From each blood RNA sample, both TCR alpha and TCR beta chains were sequenced. Concerning the study's data processing: The median number of TCRs per sample was approximately 96,000, ranging from roughly 23,224 to 700,000. V, J and CDR3 annotation of the TCR reads was carried out using the Decombinator software suite. For PS versus PT1 abundance plots, all samples were subsampled to the same number of TCRs (28,000). TCRs were defined as expanded if absent before sensitization and observed at least eight times at the 2-week time point. TCRdb's own reprocessing of the public reads used fastp at Q25 and MiXCR and kept productive beta chains. Each CDR3 protein gets just one entry, which takes the most common genes and DNA from the rows behind it. None of the V and J calls come from the authors' own analysis; TCRdb made them. Within this sample are 250,000 or so distinct CDR3 sequences, with approximately 8.4% of them counted one time only. The top ten constitute about 2.1% of the sample.

The sequence joins TRBV6-6 to TRBJ2-7, and TRBD2 aligns with 7 junction nucleotides. The TCR was taken from a woman in her forties with alopecia areata. Some clones in this sample may be carry-over from other donors' samples. Here the sequenced sample was whole blood, taken in connection with sensitization to the hapten diphenylcyclopropenone (DPC). The DNA sequence reads TGTGCCAGCAGTCACCCTAGCGGTCTCTACGAGCAGTACTTC. It specifies CASSHPSGLYEQYF.